Shown below are 18 T cell receptor beta chains from a single sample sequenced in a study of blood T cell repertoires in COVID-19. TCRdb's table, derived via immunoSEQ multiplex PCR, lists solely in-frame clones and lacks some. The table lists 190,000 or so clones, around 84% of them singletons, with around 20% in the top ten. The specimen sequenced was PBMCs or T cells enriched from blood (not recorded which). The receptors come from a man in his forties or fifties who had recovered from COVID-19.

The chain uses TRBV6-5 and TRBJ2-7; 9 bases agree with TRBD1. The CDR3 loop spans 14 amino acids. The trim removed 6 bases at V and 0 bases at J, leaving 3 bases unmatched. CDR1 is MNHEY, CDR2 SVGAGI, per germline. The CDR3 DNA follows: TGTGCCAGCAGAACAGGGGGCTCCTCCTACGAGCAGTACTTC. Translation: CASRTGGSSYEQYF.

The rearrangement joins TRBV4-1 to TRBJ2-7; D unresolved. Trimming removed 0 bases from V and 10 bases from J, with 13 bases in between. The length of the CDR3 is 13 residues. Germline CDR1 is MGHRA and CDR2 is YSYEKL. CDR3 amino acids: CASSQDSEYVQYF. The CDR3 bases are TGCGCCAGCAGCCAAGATTCGGAGTACGTTCAGTACTTC.

This clone was observed at least ten times. The V and J genes are TRBV6-4 and TRBJ2-2, with TRBD2 as a possible D gene (6 bases). This CDR3 spans 14 amino acids. Trimming stripped 0 bases from V and 5 bases from J, with 7 bases between. Germline CDR1 MRHNA, CDR2 SNTAGT. The CDR3 sequence is CASSDSGTTGELFF. CDR3 DNA sequence: TGTGCCAGCAGTGACTCCGGGACTACCGGGGAGCTGTTTTTT.

The chain recombines TRBV6-5 with TRBJ1-5; D gene unclear. In germline, CDR1 is MNHEY, CDR2 SVGAGI. Between the trimmed V and J ends, which lost 4 bases and 0 bases, there was a span of 7 bases. The CDR3 totals 14 residues. CDR3 loop: CASSFGNSNQPQHF. DNA of the CDR3: TGTGCCAGCAGTTTCGGGAATAGCAATCAGCCCCAGCATTTT.

CDR3 DNA: TGTGCCAGCAGTGATAACGGGAACTCACCCCTCCACTTT. This gives the protein CASSDNGNSPLHF. This chain joins TRBV6-1 and TRBJ1-6; D is uncertain. This CDR3 comprises 13 residues. Deletions cut 3 bases from V and 10 bases from J, with 10 bases between. Looked up from germline, CDR1 is MNHNS and CDR2 is SASEGT.

Remarks on this clone: At one boundary the junction diverges from the germline segment, which might be a read error. The genes are TRBV6-1 and TRBJ2-7, with unresolved D. Germline values: CDR1 MNHNS, CDR2 SASEGT. CDR3 length: 12 residues. In nucleotides, the CDR3 is TGTGCCAGCAGAGAAGAGCCTTACGAGCAGTACTTC. Its protein is CASREEPYEQYF.

The chain carries TRBV18 and TRBJ1-1; TRBD1 might be the D (5 bases). V was cut by 4 bases and J by 3 bases, with 12 bases left in between. CDR3 size: 14 residues. Germline values: CDR1 KGHSH, CDR2 LQKENI. CDR3 DNA sequence: TGTGCCAGCTCACTTGGGGGGTCTTACACTGAAGCTTTCTTT. Residues: CASSLGGSYTEAFF.

The V and J genes are TRBV30 and TRBJ1-1, with 8 bases fitting TRBD1. The CDR3 spans 15 residues. Germline assignment: CDR1 GTSNPN and CDR2 SVGIG (reference sequence). Germline trimming cut 3 bases from V and 1 base from J; bases unmatched to any gene: 7. CDR3 loop: CAWSLAGQANTEAFF. The CDR3 region has the DNA TGTGCCTGGAGCCTGGCGGGACAGGCGAACACTGAAGCTTTCTTT.

J is TRBJ2-5 and V is TRBV14, with 7 bases identical to TRBD2. Germline V gene sequence: CDR1 SGHDN, CDR2 FVKESK. The junction had 8 bases not matched to a gene; V was cut back by 3 bases and J by 4 bases. The CDR3 has 15 residues. For the CDR3, the DNA is TGTGCCAGCAGCCACGGGGGGACGGTTCGAGAGACCCAGTACTTC. It codes for CASSHGGTVRETQYF.

The chain carries TRBV4-1 and TRBJ2-7; D call uncertain. The CDR3 has 15 amino acids. V was cut by 1 base and J by 0 bases, with 10 bases left in between. Germline loops: CDR1 MGHRA, CDR2 YSYEKL. The CDR3 reads CASSQVPSASYEQYF. The CDR3 DNA is TGCGCCAGCAGCCAAGTGCCCAGCGCCTCCTACGAGCAGTACTTC.

CDR3 in DNA: TGTGCCAGCAGAAGAAACGGAGGTAACACTGAAGCTTTCTTT. Translating gives CASRRNGGNTEAFF. The chain is built from TRBV13 and TRBJ1-1, with unresolved D. The CDR3 covers 14 residues. The V end lost 6 bases, the J end lost 2 bases, and 13 bases lay between the germline ends. Germline V CDR1 and CDR2: PRHDT, FYEKMQ (reference sequence).

The chain joins TRBV28 to TRBJ1-5; D remains unclear. This CDR3 has 16 residues. Between the trimmed V and J ends, which lost 5 bases and 4 bases, there was a span of 18 bases. Germline V lookup: CDR1 MDHEN, CDR2 SYDVKM. CDR3 loop: CASSPHTLMHNQPQHF. Written as DNA, the CDR3 is TGTGCCAGCAGTCCCCACACGCTCATGCATAATCAGCCCCAGCATTTT.

The genes are TRBV11-2 and TRBJ2-3; 10 bases match TRBD2. The CDR3 loop spans 16 amino acids. The V and J ends lost 4 bases and 1 base, in that order; junction bases with no gene match: 5. Germline V gene lookup returns CDR1 SGHAT and CDR2 FQNNGV. DNA of the CDR3: TGTGCCAGCAGCTCCCAAGGGACTAGCGGCACAGATACGCAGTATTTT. This gives the protein CASSSQGTSGTDTQYF.

V is TRBV19 and J is TRBJ2-1, with TRBD2 identical over 7 bases. The CDR3 is 16 amino acids. The V gene end was trimmed by 7 bases and the J gene end by 0 bases; junction bases not matched to a gene: 9. Germline V gene data show CDR1 as LNHDA and CDR2 as SQIVND (reference sequence). DNA for the CDR3: TGTGCCAGTACGACCATAGCGGGTAGCTCCTACAATGAGCAGTTCTTC. Its protein product is CASTTIAGSSYNEQFF.

The chain uses TRBV29-1 and TRBJ1-1; TRBD1 matches at 7 bases. CDR3 length: 12 residues. From germline, CDR1 is SQVTM and CDR2 ANQGSEA. J gave up 5 bases and V 7 bases, and 7 bases lay outside the gene matches. The CDR3 loop is CSALLTGTEAFF. CDR3 nucleotide sequence: TGCAGCGCCCTACTGACAGGGACTGAAGCTTTCTTT.

This clone came up once. The chain couples TRBV27 to TRBJ2-7; 8 bases fit TRBD1. Looked up from germline, CDR1 is MNHEY and CDR2 is SMNVEV (reference sequence). V dropped 5 bases and J dropped 1; count of bases not matched to a gene: 4. This CDR3 is 14 amino acids long. The CDR3 coding sequence is TGTGCCAGCAGTGTGACAGGGGCGTCCTACGAGCAGTACTTC. This codes for CASSVTGASYEQYF.

This rearrangement joins TRBV6-5 to TRBJ2-5; perhaps TRBD2 as D (6 bases). The CDR3 runs 10 residues. Germline CDR1 and CDR2: MNHEY and SVGAGI. Trimming left V 10 bases short and J 5 bases short, with 8 bases between. The CDR3 sequence: CATGGETQYF. The CDR3 DNA follows: TGTGCCACCGGAGGGGAGACCCAGTACTTC.

Details on this clone: An end of the junction does not agree with germline; a read error may underlie this. The rearrangement joins TRBV2 to TRBJ2-1; TRBD2 aligns across 8 bases. Germline CDR1 reads SNHLY; CDR2 reads FYNNEI. The CDR3 totals 13 residues. The CDR3 DNA follows: TGTGCCAGCAGACCCCTCGGAGCGGGAGATGGTCTCTTC. This encodes CASRPLGAGDGLF. Full variable domain (rest looked up from reference TRBV2 and TRBJ2-1): EPEVTQTPSHQVTQMGQEVILRCVPISNHLYFYWYRQILGQKVEFLVSFYNNEISEKSEIFDDQFSVERPDGSNFTLKIRSTKLEDSAMYFCASRPLGAGDGLFGPGTRLTVL.